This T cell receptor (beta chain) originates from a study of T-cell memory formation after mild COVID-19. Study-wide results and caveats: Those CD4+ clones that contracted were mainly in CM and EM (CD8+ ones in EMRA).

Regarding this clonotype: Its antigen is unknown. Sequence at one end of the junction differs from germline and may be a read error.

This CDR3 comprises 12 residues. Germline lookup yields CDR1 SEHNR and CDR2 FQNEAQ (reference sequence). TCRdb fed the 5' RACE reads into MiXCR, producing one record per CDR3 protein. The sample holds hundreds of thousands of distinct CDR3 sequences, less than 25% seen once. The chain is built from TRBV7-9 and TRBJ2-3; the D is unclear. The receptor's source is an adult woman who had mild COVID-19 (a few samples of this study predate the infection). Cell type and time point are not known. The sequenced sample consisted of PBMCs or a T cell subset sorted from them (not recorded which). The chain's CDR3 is CAGSVIGDTQYF. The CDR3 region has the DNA TGTGCCGGCAGCGTAATCGGGGATACGCAGTATTTT.